A selection of T cell receptor beta chains follows, all from one sample in a study of blood T cell repertoires in COVID-19. Repertoires were generated with immunoSEQ multiplex PCR, while TCRdb's copy carries only in-frame clones and drops some. The table lists roughly 55,000 clones, 65% to 85% of them singletons, with 14% to 15% in the top ten. The material sequenced was peripheral blood. These receptors came from a human donor with active or convalescent COVID-19. The donor label of this sample is uncertain. The conserved cysteine and the conserved F or W are not part of the CDR3 here. Size is stated for part of the rows, as once, few or many counts, or as a class when the clone is expanded.

size: few; J: TRBJ2-3; V: TRBV19; CDR3: ASSIKASGNTDTQY
size: .; J: TRBJ2-1; V: TRBV6-1; CDR3: ASSEDLAGVKNEQF
size: .; J: TRBJ1-6; V: TRBV19; CDR3: ASSIESGQGGDSPLH
size: .; J: TRBJ1-5; V: TRBV5-1; CDR3: ASSYDSSQPQH
size: .; J: TRBJ2-5; V: TRBV3-1/TRBV3-2; CDR3: ASSPPGAGGETQY
size: .; J: TRBJ1-1; V: TRBV21-1; CDR3: ASSKHVSRMNTEAF
size: once; J: TRBJ1-3; V: TRBV11-2; CDR3: ASSLLIRRTGAGNTIY
size: once; J: TRBJ2-5; V: TRBV24-1; CDR3: ATSAPQGLAGVSSETQY
size: .; J: TRBJ1-1; V: TRBV11-1; CDR3: ASIRRGGTEAF
size: .; J: TRBJ1-4; V: TRBV3-1/TRBV3-2; CDR3: ASSSRDTNEKLF
size: .; J: TRBJ2-3; V: TRBV20-1; CDR3: RGTRSDTQY
size: few; J: TRBJ1-5; V: TRBV6-2/TRBV6-3; CDR3: ASSLQGDNQPQH
size: .; J: TRBJ2-5; V: TRBV6-5; CDR3: ASSYIRQGGRETQY
size: .; J: TRBJ1-2; V: TRBV11-2; CDR3: ASSLDAYSIDGYT
size: .; J: TRBJ2-3; V: TRBV29-1; CDR3: SVDYRGDTQY
size: .; J: TRBJ2-5; V: TRBV5-6; CDR3: ASSQTSLETQY
size: .; J: TRBJ2-3; V: TRBV4-2; CDR3: ASSQEGPASGRADTQY
size: .; J: TRBJ2-2; V: TRBV4-3; CDR3: ASSQVAGLNTGELF
size: .; J: TRBJ2-3; V: TRBV11-2; CDR3: ASSSLGLTDTQY
size: .; J: TRBJ1-2; V: TRBV30; CDR3: AWNLQGSSGYT
size: .; J: TRBJ2-3; V: TRBV21-1; CDR3: ASSKGGPNQGEDTQY
size: .; J: TRBJ2-1; V: TRBV24-1; CDR3: ATTASGTSGYNEQF
size: few; J: TRBJ2-7; V: TRBV18; CDR3: ASSLVSQDRVSYEQY
size: .; J: TRBJ2-1; V: TRBV2; CDR3: ASQDGRDRGKGEQF
size: .; J: TRBJ2-7; V: TRBV5-1; CDR3: ASSFTGVSYEQY
size: .; J: TRBJ1-5; V: TRBV7-2; CDR3: ASSFSTGPSNQPQH
size: .; J: TRBJ2-3; V: TRBV7-9; CDR3: ASSPSGASTDTQY
size: .; J: TRBJ1-5; V: TRBV19; CDR3: ASSISTGPQPQH
size: .; J: TRBJ1-3; V: TRBV4-2; CDR3: ASSQRRGSSGNTIY
size: .; J: TRBJ2-7; V: TRBV24-1; CDR3: ATQGLTYEQY
size: .; J: TRBJ2-1; V: TRBV9; CDR3: ASSGAITSGPTYNEQF
size: .; J: TRBJ2-3; V: TRBV7-9; CDR3: ASSPTSSTDTQY
size: .; J: TRBJ2-3; V: TRBV11-2; CDR3: ASSLVTSLTDTQY
size: .; J: TRBJ1-2; V: TRBV7-2; CDR3: ASSLEMWGDGYT
size: few; J: TRBJ2-7; V: TRBV6-5; CDR3: ASRLEGQFKTEY
size: .; J: TRBJ2-7; V: TRBV3-1/TRBV3-2; CDR3: ASSQDLTGGGYEQY
size: .; J: TRBJ2-3; V: TRBV9; CDR3: ASSVGREGDTQY
size: .; J: TRBJ2-7; V: TRBV7-2; CDR3: ASSPGPVSYEQY
size: few; J: TRBJ2-1; V: TRBV5-4; CDR3: ASSPTSGHSYNEQF
size: .; J: TRBJ1-4; V: TRBV6-6; CDR3: ASRHTGGTVEKLF
size: .; J: TRBJ2-2; V: TRBV28; CDR3: ASSGRVRELF
size: .; J: TRBJ1-1; V: TRBV10-3; CDR3: AISDPGQGFVNTEAF
size: .; J: TRBJ2-3; V: TRBV10-3; CDR3: AIRIGTYTDTQY
size: .; J: TRBJ2-1; V: TRBV11-2; CDR3: ASRRWGLVVNEQF